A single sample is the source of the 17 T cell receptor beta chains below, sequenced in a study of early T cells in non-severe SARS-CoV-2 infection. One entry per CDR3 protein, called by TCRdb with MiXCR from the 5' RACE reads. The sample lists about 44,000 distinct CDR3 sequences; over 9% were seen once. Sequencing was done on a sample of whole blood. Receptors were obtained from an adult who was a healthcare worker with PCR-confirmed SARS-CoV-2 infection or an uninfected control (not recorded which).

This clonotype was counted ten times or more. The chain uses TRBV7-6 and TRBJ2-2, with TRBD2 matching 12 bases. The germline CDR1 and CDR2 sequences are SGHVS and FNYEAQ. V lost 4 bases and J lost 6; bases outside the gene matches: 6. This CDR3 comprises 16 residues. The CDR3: CASSSPTSGSPGELFF. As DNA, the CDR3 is TGTGCCAGCAGCTCTCCGACTAGCGGGAGTCCCGGGGAGCTGTTTTTT.

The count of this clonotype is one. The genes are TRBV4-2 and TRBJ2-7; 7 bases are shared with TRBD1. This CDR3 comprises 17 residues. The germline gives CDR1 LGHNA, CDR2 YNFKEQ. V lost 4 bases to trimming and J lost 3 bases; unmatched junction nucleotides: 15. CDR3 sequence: CASSRTGERPYYYEQYF. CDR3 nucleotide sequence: TGTGCCAGCAGCCGGACAGGAGAAAGACCATACTACTACGAGCAGTACTTC.

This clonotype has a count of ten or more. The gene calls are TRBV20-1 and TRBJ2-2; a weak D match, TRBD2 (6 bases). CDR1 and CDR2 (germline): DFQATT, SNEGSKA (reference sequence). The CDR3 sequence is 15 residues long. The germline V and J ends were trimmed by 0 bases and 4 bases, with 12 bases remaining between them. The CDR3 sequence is CSARDISGSTGELFF. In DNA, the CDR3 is TGCAGTGCTAGAGATATTAGCGGAAGCACCGGGGAGCTGTTTTTT.

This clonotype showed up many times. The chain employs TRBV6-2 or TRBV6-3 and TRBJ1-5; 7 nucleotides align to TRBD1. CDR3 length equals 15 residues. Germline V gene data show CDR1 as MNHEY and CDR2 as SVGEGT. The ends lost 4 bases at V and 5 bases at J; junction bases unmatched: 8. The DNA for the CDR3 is TGTGCCAGCAGTTTATGGACAGGCTTCCATCAGCCCCAGCATTTT. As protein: CASSLWTGFHQPQHF.

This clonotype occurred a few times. CDR3 protein: CASSPGGPIETQYF. In DNA form, the CDR3 reads TGTGCCAGCAGCCCCGGCGGTCCTATTGAGACCCAGTACTTC. V usage is TRBV7-2 and J usage is TRBJ2-5; D is undetermined. The CDR3 contains 14 residues. Germline values: CDR1 SGHTA, CDR2 FQGNSA. V was cut by 5 bases and J by 5 bases, with 15 bases left in between. Based on the CDR3 plus reference TRBV7-2 and TRBJ2-5, the full variable domain is GAGVSQSPSNKVTEKGKDVELRCDPISGHTALYWYRQSLGQGLEFLIYFQGNSAPDKSGLPSDRFSAERTGGSVSTLTIQRTQQEDSAVYLCASSPGGPIETQYFGPGTRLLVL.

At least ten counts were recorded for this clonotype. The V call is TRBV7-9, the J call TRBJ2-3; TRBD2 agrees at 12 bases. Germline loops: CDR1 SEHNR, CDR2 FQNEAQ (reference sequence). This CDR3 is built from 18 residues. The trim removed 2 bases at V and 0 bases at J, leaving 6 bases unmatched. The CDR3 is CASSLYASGRVSTDTQYF. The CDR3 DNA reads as TGTGCCAGCAGCTTATACGCTAGCGGGAGGGTAAGCACAGATACGCAGTATTTT.

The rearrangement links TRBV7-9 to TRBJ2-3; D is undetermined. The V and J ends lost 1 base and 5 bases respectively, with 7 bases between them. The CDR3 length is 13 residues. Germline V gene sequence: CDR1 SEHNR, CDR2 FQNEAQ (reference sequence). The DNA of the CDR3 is TGTGCCAGCAGCTTAGAGGCGCGAGATACGCAGTATTTT. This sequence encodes CASSLEARDTQYF.

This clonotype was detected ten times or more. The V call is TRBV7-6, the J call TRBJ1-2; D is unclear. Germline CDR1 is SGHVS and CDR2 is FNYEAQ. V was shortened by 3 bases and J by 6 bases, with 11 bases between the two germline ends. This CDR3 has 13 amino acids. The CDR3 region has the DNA TGTGCCAGCAGCTTCAATTTAAGAGATGGCTACACCTTC. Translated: CASSFNLRDGYTF.

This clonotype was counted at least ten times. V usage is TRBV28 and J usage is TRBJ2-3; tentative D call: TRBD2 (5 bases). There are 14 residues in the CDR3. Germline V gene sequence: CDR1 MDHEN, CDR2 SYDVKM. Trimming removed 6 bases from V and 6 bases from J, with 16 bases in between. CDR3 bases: TGTGCCAGCAGGGCCTTACTAGGAATGGATACGCAGTATTTT. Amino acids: CASRALLGMDTQYF.

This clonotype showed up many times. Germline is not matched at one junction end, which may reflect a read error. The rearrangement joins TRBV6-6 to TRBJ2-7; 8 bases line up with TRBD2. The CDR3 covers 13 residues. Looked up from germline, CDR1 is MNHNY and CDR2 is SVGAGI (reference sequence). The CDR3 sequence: CASSPREISGSKF. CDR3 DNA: TGTGCCAGCAGCCCTCGCGAAATAAGCGGGAGTAAATTC.

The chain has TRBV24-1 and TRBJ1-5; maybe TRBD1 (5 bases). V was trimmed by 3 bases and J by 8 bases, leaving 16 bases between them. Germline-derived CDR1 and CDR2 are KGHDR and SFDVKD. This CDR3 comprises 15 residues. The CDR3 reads CATSDPRQSREPQHF. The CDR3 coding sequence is TGTGCCACCAGTGATCCCCGACAGTCCCGGGAGCCCCAGCATTTT.

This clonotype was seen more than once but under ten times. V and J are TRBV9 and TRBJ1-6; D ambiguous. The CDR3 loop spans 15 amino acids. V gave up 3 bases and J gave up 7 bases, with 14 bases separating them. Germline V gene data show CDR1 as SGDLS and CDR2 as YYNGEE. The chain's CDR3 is CASSGRTATNSPLHF. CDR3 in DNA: TGTGCCAGCAGCGGCCGGACCGCCACCAATTCACCCCTCCACTTT.

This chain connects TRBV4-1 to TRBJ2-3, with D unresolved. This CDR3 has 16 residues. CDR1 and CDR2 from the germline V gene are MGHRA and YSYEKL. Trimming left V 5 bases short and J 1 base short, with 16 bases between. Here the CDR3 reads CASSFRRELRTDTQYF. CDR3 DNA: TGCGCCAGCAGCTTCCGGCGAGAGCTCCGCACAGATACGCAGTATTTT.

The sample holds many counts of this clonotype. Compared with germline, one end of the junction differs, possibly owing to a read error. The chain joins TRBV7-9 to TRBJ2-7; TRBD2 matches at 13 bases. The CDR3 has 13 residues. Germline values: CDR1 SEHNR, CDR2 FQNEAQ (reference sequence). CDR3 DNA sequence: TGTGCCAGCAGCGGAGAGGGACTAGCGGGGACGGTTTTC. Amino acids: CASSGEGLAGTVF.

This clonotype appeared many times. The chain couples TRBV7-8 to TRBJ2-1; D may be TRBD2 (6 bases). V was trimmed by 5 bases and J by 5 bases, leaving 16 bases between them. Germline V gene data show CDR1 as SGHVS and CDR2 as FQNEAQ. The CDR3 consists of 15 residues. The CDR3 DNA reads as TGTGCCAGCAGCGTACAGGACTATTGGGACAATGAGCAGTTCTTC. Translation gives CASSVQDYWDNEQFF.

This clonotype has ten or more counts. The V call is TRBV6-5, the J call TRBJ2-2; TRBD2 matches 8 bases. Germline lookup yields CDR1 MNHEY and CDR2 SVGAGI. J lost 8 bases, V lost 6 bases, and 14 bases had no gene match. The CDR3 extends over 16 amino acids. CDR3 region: CASRRGTRLYKGELFF. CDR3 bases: TGTGCCAGCAGGCGGGGGACTAGATTGTACAAGGGGGAGCTGTTTTTT.

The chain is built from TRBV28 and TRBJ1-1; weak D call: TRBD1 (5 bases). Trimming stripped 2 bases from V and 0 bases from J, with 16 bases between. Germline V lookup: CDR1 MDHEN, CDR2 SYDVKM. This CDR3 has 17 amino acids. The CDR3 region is CASSLRDGRPMNTEAFF. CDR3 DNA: TGTGCCAGCAGTTTAAGGGACGGAAGGCCTATGAACACTGAAGCTTTCTTT. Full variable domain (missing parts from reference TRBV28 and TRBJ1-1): DVKVTQSSRYLVKRTGEKVFLECVQDMDHENMFWYRQDPGLGLRLIYFSYDVKMKEKGDIPEGYSVSREKKERFSLILESASTNQTSMYLCASSLRDGRPMNTEAFFGQGTRLTVV.